The rows below give T cell receptor beta chains drawn from one sample of a study of CD4 T cells in relation to SARS-CoV-2 and coronaviruses. Assay: immunoSEQ multiplex PCR; the TCRdb copy retains only in-frame clones and omits some. Among around 65,000 clones listed, over 70% were seen once. Material: memory CD4+ T cells from PBMCs. These receptors came from a human donor in good health. The conserved cysteine and the conserved F or W are not part of the CDR3 here. Part of the rows lack a size; the others show once, few, many or a class for expanded clones.

ASSSWTSGENTGELF	TRBJ2-2	TRBV28	-
ASSLRGQAGGYT	TRBJ1-2	TRBV14	-
ASSHVVGNQPQH	TRBJ1-5	TRBV4-3	-
ASSYLAGEYEQY	TRBJ2-7	TRBV6-6	-
ASSRTGSYTDTQY	TRBJ2-3	TRBV6-5	once
ASSPGLAGYEQY	TRBJ2-7	TRBV5-4	-
AIREGTAFYGYT	TRBJ1-2	TRBV10-3	-
ASSYFTVNQPQH	TRBJ1-5	TRBV6-5	-
ASSFLAGSTDTQY	TRBJ2-3	TRBV5-1	-
ASSEGGAVTNEQF	TRBJ2-1	TRBV10-1	-
ASSTNPSGASTDTQY	TRBJ2-3	TRBV7-3	-
ASSPGDRDSPLH	TRBJ1-6	TRBV5-1	few
ASSKEGDQGVGEKLF	TRBJ1-4	TRBV21-1	once
ASRLIAGVNEQY	TRBJ2-7	TRBV6-5	-
ASSQQTGGTEAF	TRBJ1-1	TRBV5-1	-
ASSLVGTGENYGYT	TRBJ1-2	TRBV5-8	-
ASSESGNQPQH	TRBJ1-5	TRBV10-1	few
ASSLTPPALGGYT	TRBJ1-2	TRBV28	-
AWSRGRGKTEAF	TRBJ1-1	TRBV30	-
ASSKLRGSTYEQY	TRBJ2-7	TRBV2	-
ASSPPRLAGGNEQF	TRBJ2-1	TRBV18	-
ASSLQDRASGQPQH	TRBJ1-5	TRBV25-1	-
ASSQTSHNEQF	TRBJ2-1	TRBV18	-
ASRMWQTGNQPQH	TRBJ1-5	TRBV19	-
ASSPGGEDNEQF	TRBJ2-1	TRBV5-1	-
ASSHRTSGSSNTGELF	TRBJ2-2	TRBV7-3	-
ASSKGLGNTIY	TRBJ1-3	TRBV14	-
ASSQDPPSYGGEKLF	TRBJ1-4	TRBV4-3	-
ASTESGLSFDEQF	TRBJ2-1	TRBV2	-
ASSLRGGTGELF	TRBJ2-2	TRBV7-2	-
ASSLFRNNSPLH	TRBJ1-6	TRBV28	-
ASSWGPGQPQH	TRBJ1-5	TRBV5-6	once
ASRDRANTGELF	TRBJ2-2	TRBV2	-
ASSTAGTGIYEQY	TRBJ2-7	TRBV19	once
ASSTGRRDEKLF	TRBJ1-4	TRBV19	-
ASKGRDEQF	TRBJ2-1	TRBV28	-
ASSPRDRPEKLF	TRBJ1-4	TRBV27	-
ASSPSGGQGPTY	TRBJ2-7	TRBV3-1/TRBV3-2	-
ASSVGQEGEQY	TRBJ2-7	TRBV9	-
ASSLAGTGGDEQY	TRBJ2-7	TRBV5-1	-
ASSQRTGMRFNTEAF	TRBJ1-1	TRBV3-1/TRBV3-2	-
ASSEVPGGSSPLH	TRBJ1-6	TRBV6-1	-
SVGASGSQETQY	TRBJ2-5	TRBV29-1	-
AWGPGRGFGNTIY	TRBJ1-3	TRBV30	-
ASITASSGNTIY	TRBJ1-3	TRBV28	-
ASRPTGTGYNEQF	TRBJ2-1	TRBV6-5	-
ASSGSGRYEQY	TRBJ2-7	TRBV9	-
ASSLRAPQTGALTSWY	TRBJ2-7	TRBV7-8	-
ASSLGALLGTDTQY	TRBJ2-3	TRBV11-2	-
ASSPTTAYEQY	TRBJ2-7	TRBV18	-
ASTPRQGLAKNIQY	TRBJ2-4	TRBV19	-
ASSLLAPEWPRNTIY	TRBJ1-3	TRBV28	-
ASSLFTDGYT	TRBJ1-2	TRBV28	-
ASSQGRGQGRTGELF	TRBJ2-2	TRBV11-2	-
ASSLAVPGELF	TRBJ2-2	TRBV7-3	-
ASSSFLTWGPSVAYEQY	TRBJ2-7	TRBV5-8	-
ACLDTFPNYGYT	TRBJ1-2	TRBV30	-
ASRSKGHRPGELF	TRBJ2-2	TRBV19	-
SASPFTGVGTQY	TRBJ2-3	TRBV20-1	-